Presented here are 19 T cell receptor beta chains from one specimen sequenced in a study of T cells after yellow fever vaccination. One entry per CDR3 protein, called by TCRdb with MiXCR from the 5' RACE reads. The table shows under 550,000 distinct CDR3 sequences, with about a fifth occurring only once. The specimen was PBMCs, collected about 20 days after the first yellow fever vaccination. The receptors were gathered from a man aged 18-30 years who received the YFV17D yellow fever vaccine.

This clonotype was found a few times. CDR3 residues: CASSLAERNTIYF. CDR3 in DNA: TGCGCCAGCAGCTTGGCCGAGCGAAACACCATATATTTT. V usage is TRBV5-1 and J usage is TRBJ1-3; no firm D call. Germline CDR1 reads SGHRS; CDR2 reads YFSETQ. Deletions cut 0 bases from V and 5 bases from J, with 6 bases between. The CDR3 totals 13 residues.

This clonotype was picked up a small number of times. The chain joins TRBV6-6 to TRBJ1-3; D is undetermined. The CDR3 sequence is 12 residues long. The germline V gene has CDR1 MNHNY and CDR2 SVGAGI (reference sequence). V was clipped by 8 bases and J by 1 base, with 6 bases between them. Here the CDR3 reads CASSESGNTIYF. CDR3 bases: TGTGCCAGCTCCGAGTCTGGAAACACCATATATTTT.

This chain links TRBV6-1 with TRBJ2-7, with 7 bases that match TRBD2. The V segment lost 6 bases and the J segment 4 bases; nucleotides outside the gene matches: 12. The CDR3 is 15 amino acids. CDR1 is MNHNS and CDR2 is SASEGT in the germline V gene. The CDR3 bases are TGTGCCAGCAGCCAGGCGGGGGACGGAATTTACGAGCAGTACGTC. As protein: CASSQAGDGIYEQYV.

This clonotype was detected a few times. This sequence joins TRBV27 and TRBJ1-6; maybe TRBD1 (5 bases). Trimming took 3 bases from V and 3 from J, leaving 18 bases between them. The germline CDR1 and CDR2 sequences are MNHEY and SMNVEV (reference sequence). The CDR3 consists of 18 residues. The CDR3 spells CASSFTWDGPLYNSPLHF. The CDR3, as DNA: TGTGCCAGCAGTTTTACCTGGGACGGTCCCCTCTATAATTCACCCCTCCACTTT.

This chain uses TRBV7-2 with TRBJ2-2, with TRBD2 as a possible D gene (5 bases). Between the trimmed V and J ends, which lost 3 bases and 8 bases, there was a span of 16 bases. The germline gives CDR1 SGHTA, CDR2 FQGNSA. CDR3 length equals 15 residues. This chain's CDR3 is CASSFRGRVAGELFF. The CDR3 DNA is TGTGCCAGCAGCTTTAGAGGGAGAGTAGCGGGGGAGCTGTTTTTT.

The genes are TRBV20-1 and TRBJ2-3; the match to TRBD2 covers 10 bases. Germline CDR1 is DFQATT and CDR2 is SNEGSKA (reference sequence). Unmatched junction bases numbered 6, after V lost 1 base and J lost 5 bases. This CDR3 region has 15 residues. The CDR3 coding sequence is TGCAGTGCTAGAGGGCTAGCGGGGGTTAAAGATACGCAGTATTTT. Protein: CSARGLAGVKDTQYF.

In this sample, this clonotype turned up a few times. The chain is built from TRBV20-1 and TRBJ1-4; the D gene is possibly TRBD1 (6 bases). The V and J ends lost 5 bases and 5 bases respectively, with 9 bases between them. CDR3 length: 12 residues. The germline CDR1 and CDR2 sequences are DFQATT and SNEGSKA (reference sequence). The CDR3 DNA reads TGCAGTGCTGGACAGAACAATGAAAAACTGTTTTTT. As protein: CSAGQNNEKLFF.

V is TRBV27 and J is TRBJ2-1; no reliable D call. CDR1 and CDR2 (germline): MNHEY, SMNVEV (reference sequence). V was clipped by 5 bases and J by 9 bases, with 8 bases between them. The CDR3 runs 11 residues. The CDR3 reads CASSTGSEQFF. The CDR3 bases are TGTGCCAGCAGTACCGGGTCTGAGCAGTTCTTC.

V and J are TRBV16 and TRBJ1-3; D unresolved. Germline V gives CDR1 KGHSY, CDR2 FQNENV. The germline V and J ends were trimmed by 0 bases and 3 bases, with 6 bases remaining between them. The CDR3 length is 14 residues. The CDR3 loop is CASSQSRYGNTIYF. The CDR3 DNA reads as TGTGCCAGCAGCCAATCCCGCTATGGAAACACCATATATTTT.

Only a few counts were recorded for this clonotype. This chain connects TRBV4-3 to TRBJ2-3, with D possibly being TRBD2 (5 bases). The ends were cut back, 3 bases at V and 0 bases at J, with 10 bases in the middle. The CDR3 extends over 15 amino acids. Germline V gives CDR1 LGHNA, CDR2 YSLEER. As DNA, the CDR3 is TGCGCCAGCAGCCACCGCGGGTCTAGCACAGATACGCAGTATTTT. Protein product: CASSHRGSSTDTQYF.

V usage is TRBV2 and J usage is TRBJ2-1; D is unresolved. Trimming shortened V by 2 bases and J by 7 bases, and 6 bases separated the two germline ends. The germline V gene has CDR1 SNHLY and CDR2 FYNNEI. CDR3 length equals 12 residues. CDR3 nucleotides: TGTGCCAGCAGTGAACAAATTAATGAGCAGTTCTTC. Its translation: CASSEQINEQFF.

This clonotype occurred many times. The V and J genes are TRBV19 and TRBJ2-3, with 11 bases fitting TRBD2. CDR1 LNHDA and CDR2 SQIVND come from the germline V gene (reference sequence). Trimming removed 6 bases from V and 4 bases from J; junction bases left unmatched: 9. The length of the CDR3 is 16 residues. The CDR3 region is CASSPLAGETSDTQYF. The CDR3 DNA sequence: TGTGCCAGTAGCCCACTAGCGGGGGAAACATCAGATACGCAGTATTTT.

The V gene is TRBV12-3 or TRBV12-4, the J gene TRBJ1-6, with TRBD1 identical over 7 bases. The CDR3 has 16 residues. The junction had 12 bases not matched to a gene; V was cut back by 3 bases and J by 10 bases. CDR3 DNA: TGTGCCAGCAGTTTCAGGGGGTGGGGAGACGACTCACCCCTCCACTTT. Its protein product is CASSFRGWGDDSPLHF.

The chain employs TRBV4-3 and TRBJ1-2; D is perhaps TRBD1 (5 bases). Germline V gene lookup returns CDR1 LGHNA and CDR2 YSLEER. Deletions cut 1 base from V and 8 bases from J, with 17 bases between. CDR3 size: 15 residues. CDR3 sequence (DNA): TGCGCCAGCAGCCAAGGGGGAAGCCCCGCAGGGGGCTACACCTTC. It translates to CASSQGGSPAGGYTF.

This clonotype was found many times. Written as DNA, the CDR3 is TGTGCCAGCGAACAGAATCACTCTTATGGCTACACCTTC. Translation: CASEQNHSYGYTF. This chain connects TRBV2 to TRBJ1-2; D is undetermined. The ends were cut back, 8 bases at V and 5 bases at J, with 15 bases in the middle. The CDR3 spans 13 residues. The germline CDR1 and CDR2 sequences are SNHLY and FYNNEI.

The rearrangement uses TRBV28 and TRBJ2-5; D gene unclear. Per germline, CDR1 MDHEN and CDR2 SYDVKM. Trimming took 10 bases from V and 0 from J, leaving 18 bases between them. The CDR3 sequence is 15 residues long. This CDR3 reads CATDTSGWYQETQYF. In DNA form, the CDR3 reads TGTGCCACCGACACTTCTGGATGGTACCAAGAGACCCAGTACTTC.

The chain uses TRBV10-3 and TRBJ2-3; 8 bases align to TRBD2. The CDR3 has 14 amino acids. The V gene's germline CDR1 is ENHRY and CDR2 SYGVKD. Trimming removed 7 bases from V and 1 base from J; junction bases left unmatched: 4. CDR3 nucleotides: TGTGCCATCATGCGGGGGGTTGGCACAGATACGCAGTATTTT. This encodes CAIMRGVGTDTQYF.

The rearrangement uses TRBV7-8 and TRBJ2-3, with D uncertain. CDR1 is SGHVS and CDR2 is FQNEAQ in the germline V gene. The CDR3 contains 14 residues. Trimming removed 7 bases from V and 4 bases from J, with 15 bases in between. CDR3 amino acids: CASIEAAASDTQYF. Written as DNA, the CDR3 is TGTGCCAGCATCGAGGCGGCAGCGTCAGATACGCAGTATTTT.

For the CDR3, the DNA is TGTGCCAGCAGGAGGTCTTTTGACCCGAGGACTGAAGCTTTCTTT. As protein: CASRRSFDPRTEAFF. The chain combines TRBV6-5 with TRBJ1-1, with D hard to call. There are 15 residues in the CDR3. V was cut by 6 bases and J by 5 bases, with 19 bases left in between. Looked up from germline, CDR1 is MNHEY and CDR2 is SVGAGI.